The clone carrying this T cell receptor beta chain was seen many times. Its antigen is undetermined. TCRdb redid the calling of the PCR reads with MiXCR, one entry per CDR3 protein. The repertoire includes around 460,000 distinct CDR3 sequences, over 20% of them detected once, and roughly 0.81% sits in the top ten. The record originates from a study of molecular identifiers for immune sequencing clone quantification. Study conclusions and caveats: Identical TCR molecules sharing a barcode could underestimate highly expanded clone sizes.

This CDR3 region has 17 residues. CDR1 and CDR2 from the germline V gene are MDHEN and SYDVKM. V dropped 8 bases and J dropped 0 bases, with 23 bases sitting between them. Sequencing was carried out using naive CD8+ T cells from blood, with Jurkat cell RNA spiked in. Sample subset: FACS-sorted CD8+CD4-CCR7+CD45RA+ naive T cells. J is TRBJ2-7 and V is TRBV28, with D unresolved. The TCR sequence derives from a human donor in good health. Some libraries in this study had Jurkat cell RNA spiked in. The CDR3 DNA sequence: TGTGCCAGCTGCAAGACTGGCTTCCTCCGAAGCTCCTACGAGCAGTACTTC. This encodes CASCKTGFLRSSYEQYF.